These 20 T cell receptor beta chains originate from one sample sequenced in a study of T-cell reconstitution after alpha-beta-depleted transplantation in children. Library preparation (for TCRbeta) was performed with unique molecular identifiers. Each CDR3 protein is one row after TCRdb ran MiXCR on the PCR reads. The table records about 240,000 distinct CDR3 sequences, 9.5% to 15% of them present only once. The sequences come from PBMCs from the stem cell graft donor, collected from the stem cell graft. The receptors here all came from a human donor who donated a stem cell graft to a child with acute lymphoblastic leukemia.

Turning to this clonotype: A much larger clone lies a single base off, so this may be a read error. The chain joins TRBV11-2 to TRBJ2-7; D uncertain. This CDR3 has 13 residues. Germline CDR1 is SGHAT and CDR2 is FQNNGV. The CDR3 DNA reads as TGTGCCACCAGCTCCTTCAACAGCTACGAGCAGTACTTC. Residues: CATSSFNSYEQYF. The whole variable domain, remainder taken from reference TRBV11-2 and TRBJ2-7, is EAGVAQSPRYKIIEKRQSVAFWCNPISGHATLYWYQQILGQGPKLLIQFQNNGVVDDSQLPKDRFSAERLKGVDSTLKIQPAKLEDSAVYLCATSSFNSYEQYFGPGTRLTVT.

The chain has TRBV20-1 and TRBJ2-6; the D gene is possibly TRBD1 (6 bases). The CDR3 contains 19 residues. Germline V gives CDR1 DFQATT, CDR2 SNEGSKA (reference sequence). V was clipped by 0 bases and J by 0 bases, with 18 bases between them. The CDR3 reads CSARDISGRGYSGANVLTF. The CDR3 bases are TGCAGTGCTAGAGATATATCGGGCAGGGGATACTCTGGGGCCAACGTCCTGACTTTC.

This clonotype was detected ten times or more. This chain connects TRBV7-6 to TRBJ2-7, with D tentatively TRBD1 or TRBD2 (6 bases each). Trimming left V 7 bases short and J 3 bases short, with 19 bases between. The CDR3 spans 15 residues. The germline V gene encodes CDR1 SGHVS and CDR2 FNYEAQ. The CDR3 DNA is TGTGCCAGCATTCCGGGGGCTGAAGCGTACTACGAGCAGTACTTC. This translates into CASIPGAEAYYEQYF. Complete variable domain (other parts from reference TRBV7-6 and TRBJ2-7): GAGVSQSPRYKVTKRGQDVALRCDPISGHVSLYWYRQALGQGPEFLTYFNYEAQQDKSGLPNDRFSAERPEGSISTLTIQRTEQRDSAMYRCASIPGAEAYYEQYFGPGTRLTVT.

The table lists this clonotype with many counts. This chain links TRBV6-5 with TRBJ2-7; TRBD2 is a possible D gene (5 bases). The V and J ends lost 2 bases and 2 bases respectively, with 13 bases between them. The CDR3 length is 15 residues. Germline V lookup: CDR1 MNHEY, CDR2 SVGAGI. The DNA for the CDR3 is TGTGCCAGCAGTTACAGAGACGGAGGACCCTACGAGCAGTACTTC. This translates into CASSYRDGGPYEQYF.

This clonotype was seen repeatedly, ten times or more. The chain combines TRBV27 with TRBJ2-1; no reliable D call. This CDR3 region has 13 residues. Germline V gives CDR1 MNHEY, CDR2 SMNVEV (reference sequence). Between the trimmed V and J ends, which lost 2 bases and 14 bases, there was a span of 16 bases. In DNA, the CDR3 is TGTGCCAGCAGTTTAGGGTTACATGCCCAAGAGTTCTTC. This translates into CASSLGLHAQEFF.

At least ten counts were recorded for this clonotype. The CDR3 reads CASSPGSANTQYF. The CDR3 DNA follows: TGTGCCAGCAGCCCGGGATCTGCAAATACGCAGTATTTT. The gene calls are TRBV9 and TRBJ2-3, with D possibly being TRBD2 (5 bases). Trimming left V 4 bases short and J 7 bases short, with 13 bases between. The CDR3 loop spans 13 amino acids. Germline CDR1 SGDLS, CDR2 YYNGEE. The whole variable domain, remainder taken from reference TRBV9 and TRBJ2-3, is DSGVTQTPKHLITATGQRVTLRCSPRSGDLSVYWYQQSLDQGLQFLIQYYNGEERAKGNILERFSAQQFPDLHSELNLSSLELGDSALYFCASSPGSANTQYFGPGTRLTVL.

This clonotype was seen at least ten times. The J gene is TRBJ2-7, the V gene TRBV7-9; D not certain. The CDR3 length is 12 residues. Germline CDR1 is SEHNR and CDR2 is FQNEAQ (reference sequence). Trimming stripped 1 base from V and 4 bases from J, with 5 bases between. The CDR3 is CASSLVAYEQYF. In DNA form, the CDR3 reads TGTGCCAGCAGCTTAGTCGCGTACGAGCAGTACTTC.

This clonotype was seen only a few times. This rearrangement joins TRBV20-1 to TRBJ2-1; 8 nucleotides agree with TRBD2. Germline CDR1 is DFQATT and CDR2 is SNEGSKA (reference sequence). There are 19 residues in the CDR3. V trimming: 6 bases; J trimming: 0 bases; junction bases outside the gene matches: 19. The CDR3 loop is CSAFTPSQTSVNSYNEQFF. CDR3 bases: TGCAGTGCGTTTACCCCCAGCCAGACTAGCGTCAACTCCTACAATGAGCAGTTCTTC.

This clonotype was observed at least ten times. The V and J genes are TRBV24-1 and TRBJ2-3; 8 nucleotides align to TRBD2. Trimming cost V 0 bases and J 2 bases; bases outside gene matches: 3. Germline values: CDR1 KGHDR, CDR2 SFDVKD. This CDR3 spans 16 amino acids. CDR3 region: CATSDLKRGNTDTQYF. The CDR3, as DNA: TGTGCCACCAGTGATTTGAAGCGGGGGAACACAGATACGCAGTATTTT.

This clonotype was seen ten or more times. This chain links TRBV7-9 with TRBJ2-7, with 7 bases that match TRBD2. The J segment lost 4 bases and the V segment lost 5 bases, leaving 17 bases of the junction unmatched. The CDR3 is made up of 17 amino acids. The germline V gene has CDR1 SEHNR and CDR2 FQNEAQ (reference sequence). CDR3 region: CASSLIPGTGGMYEQYF. As DNA, the CDR3 is TGTGCCAGCAGCCTAATCCCGGGGACGGGGGGTATGTACGAGCAGTACTTC.

This clonotype has at least ten counts. This sequence joins TRBV7-8 and TRBJ1-4; no clear D gene. Germline CDR1 SGHVS, CDR2 FQNEAQ. The V and J ends lost 2 bases and 2 bases respectively, with 3 bases between them. This CDR3 comprises 13 residues. The CDR3: CASSLSTNEKLFF. The DNA of the CDR3 is TGTGCCAGCAGCTTATCGACTAATGAAAAACTGTTTTTT.

This clonotype was seen a handful of times. The rearrangement joins TRBV6-2 or TRBV6-3 to TRBJ2-1; 8 bases match TRBD2. The CDR3 loop spans 17 amino acids. Trimming took 0 bases from V and 5 from J; bases not matched to a gene: 9. CDR1 MNHEY and CDR2 SVGEGT come from the germline V gene. The CDR3 nucleotides read TGTGCCAGCAGTTACTCGGAGCTGATAGCGGGAAACAATGAGCAGTTCTTC. This sequence encodes CASSYSELIAGNNEQFF.

This clonotype was counted a single time. The chain links TRBV10-3 to TRBJ2-5; D call uncertain. The CDR3 sequence is 13 residues long. Trimming removed 0 bases from V and 5 bases from J, with 7 bases in between. The V gene's germline CDR1 is ENHRY and CDR2 SYGVKD. The CDR3 protein is CAISESPTETQYF. CDR3 DNA sequence: TGTGCCATCAGTGAGTCCCCCACGGAGACCCAGTACTTC.

Many counts were recorded for this clonotype. The chain joins TRBV28 to TRBJ2-5; 8 bases are shared with TRBD2. Germline V gives CDR1 MDHEN, CDR2 SYDVKM. The CDR3 runs to 14 residues. Trimming at V came to 3 bases and at J to 13 bases, leaving 13 bases not matched to a gene. The CDR3 protein is CASSLALRGDFLYF. CDR3 DNA sequence: TGTGCCAGCAGTTTGGCCCTGCGGGGGGATTTCTTGTACTTC.

Many counts were recorded for this clonotype. The CDR3 sequence: CATSLDTEFYNEQFF. In DNA, the CDR3 is TGTGCCACCAGCCTAGACACAGAATTCTACAATGAGCAGTTCTTC. The chain recombines TRBV15 with TRBJ2-1; D not certain. The CDR3 length is 15 residues. Per germline, CDR1 LNHNV and CDR2 YYDKDF (reference sequence). V shed 5 bases and J shed 3 bases, with 14 bases lying between them.

This clonotype was seen many times. This chain uses TRBV7-2 with TRBJ2-5, with TRBD2 as a possible D gene (5 bases). Trimming took 5 bases from V and 1 from J, leaving 14 bases between them. Germline V gene data show CDR1 as SGHTA and CDR2 as FQGNSA. This CDR3 contains 15 residues. The CDR3 here is CASSPVGVGQETQYF. As DNA, the CDR3 is TGTGCCAGCAGCCCTGTCGGGGTTGGCCAAGAGACCCAGTACTTC.

The table lists this clonotype with a few counts. The chain links TRBV11-3 to TRBJ2-6; 9 bases are a match to TRBD1. The germline V gene has CDR1 SGHNT and CDR2 YENEEA. Trimming removed 4 bases from V and 4 bases from J; junction bases left unmatched: 8. The CDR3 has 17 amino acids. CDR3 coding DNA: TGTGCCAGCAGCTCGGGACAGGGAATACCCGGGGCCAACGTCCTGACTTTC. Amino acids: CASSSGQGIPGANVLTF.

The chain carries TRBV6-6 and TRBJ1-5, with D unclear. Germline V CDR1 and CDR2: MNHNY, SVGAGI (reference sequence). Trimming took 6 bases from V and 7 from J, leaving 10 bases between them. The CDR3 contains 12 residues. The CDR3 coding sequence is TGTGCCAGCAGGACCCGTAGACAGCCCCAGCATTTT. Amino acids: CASRTRRQPQHF.

This clonotype appeared many times. The rearrangement joins TRBV9 to TRBJ2-2; tentative D call: TRBD2 (6 bases). Germline V lookup: CDR1 SGDLS, CDR2 YYNGEE. The CDR3 runs 16 residues. V was cut by 3 bases and J by 1 base, with 13 bases left in between. CDR3 nucleotides: TGTGCCAGCAGCGCATTATCGGGACTGAACACCGGGGAGCTGTTTTTT. Protein sequence: CASSALSGLNTGELFF.

There are many counts of this clonotype. V gene TRBV20-1 combines with J gene TRBJ1-5; possible D gene TRBD1, 6 bases. The CDR3 contains 15 residues. The ends were cut back, 1 base at V and 7 bases at J, with 17 bases in the middle. CDR1 is DFQATT and CDR2 is SNEGSKA in the germline V gene (reference sequence). The CDR3 loop is CSARAPGAQSQPQHF. CDR3 bases: TGCAGTGCTAGAGCCCCGGGGGCGCAGTCACAGCCCCAGCATTTT.